Given below is one T cell receptor beta chain in context. This specimen belongs to a study of T cell responses to AZD1222 COVID-19 vaccine. Sequenced by immunoSEQ multiplex PCR; TCRdb stores in-frame clones only, minus some. The sample records about 120,000 clones, approximately 83% being singletons. This specimen was peripheral blood, taken on day 0 of MenACWY control vaccination. This clonotype was sampled from an adult in good health.

The CDR3 loop is CASLDRGSYEQYF. Here the CDR3 DNA reads TGTGCCAGCCTGGACCGAGGCTCCTACGAGCAGTACTTC. The chain couples TRBV6-5 to TRBJ2-7, with unresolved D. Trimming stripped 8 bases from V and 0 bases from J, with 11 bases between. CDR1 MNHEY and CDR2 SVGAGI come from the germline V gene. The CDR3 is 13 amino acids.